The rows below give T cell receptor beta chains drawn from one sample of a study of CD8 T cells in ankylosing spondylitis. Each CDR3 protein gets one entry after TCRdb re-called the 5' RACE reads with MiXCR. The sample lists under 400,000 distinct CDR3 sequences; more than 9% were seen once. Sequencing was done on a sample of blood, either unsorted or a sorted T cell fraction (not recorded which). These receptors were taken from a female donor with ankylosing spondylitis or in good health (not recorded which). Each CDR3 is given with its conserved first and last residue. D genes are given only for firm matches. A row's size may be missing; if present it is once, few, many or a size class.

V,D,J,size,CDR3,DNA
TRBV6-5,NA,TRBJ2-1,many,CASINGYYNEQFF,TGTGCCAGCATTAACGGGTATTACAATGAGCAGTTCTTC
TRBV20-1,NA,TRBJ2-2,many,CSALGPHRNTGELFF,TGCAGTGCTCTAGGGCCCCATAGGAACACCGGGGAGCTGTTTTTT
TRBV5-1,NA,TRBJ2-3,many,CASSGPGGDRTDTQYF,TGCGCCAGCAGCGGGCCAGGTGGTGACCGAACAGATACGCAGTATTTT
TRBV7-9,NA,TRBJ1-2,NA,CASTPSGFYGYTF,TGTGCCAGCACCCCGTCAGGGTTCTATGGCTACACCTTC
TRBV20-1,NA,TRBJ1-3,few,CSARDRLAGSMSSGNTIYF,TGCAGTGCTAGAGATAGGTTGGCCGGCAGCATGAGCTCTGGAAACACCATATATTTT
TRBV5-5,TRBD1,TRBJ2-2,NA,CASEGRGLVRNTGELFF,TGTGCCAGCGAAGGCAGGGGGCTTGTTCGTAACACCGGGGAGCTGTTTTTT
TRBV4-1,TRBD2,TRBJ2-4,NA,CASSPSGGGNIQYF,TGCGCCAGCAGCCCCAGCGGGGGTGGAAACATTCAGTACTTC
TRBV10-2,TRBD2,TRBJ2-3,few,CASSGPGGRDTQYF,TGCGCCAGCAGTGGCCCGGGAGGGAGGGATACGCAGTATTTT
TRBV10-3,TRBD1,TRBJ2-5,many,CAIRGQGFDQYF,TGTGCCATCAGGGGACAGGGTTTTGACCAGTACTTC
TRBV27,TRBD2,TRBJ2-7,few,CASSPSGRVYEQYF,TGTGCCAGCAGCCCTAGCGGGAGAGTCTACGAGCAGTACTTC